These T cell receptor beta chains were read from a single sample in a study of beta chain features in type 1 diabetes. Sequenced by immunoSEQ multiplex PCR; TCRdb stores in-frame clones only, minus some. The sample lists around 310,000 clones, approximately 9.9% occurring once. Sequences were obtained from naive CD4+ T cells from blood. These receptors originate from a woman aged 25 to 39 in good health. CDR3s leave out the opening cysteine and the closing phenylalanine or tryptophan. Clone size is given for some rows only: seen once, a few or many times, or a class if the clone is expanded.

>.|TRBJ1-5|TRBV4-1
ASSLRPTRQGVTNQPQH
>few|TRBJ2-1|TRBV9
ASSVVPTKSYNEQF
>.|TRBJ2-7|TRBV19
ASSKIRDLGGDEQY
>.|TRBJ1-1|TRBV7-2
ASSLSGRVTEAF
>.|TRBJ1-5|TRBV7-2
ASSPTRPGGNQPQH
>few|TRBJ1-5|TRBV6-6
ASSPIAGVSQPQH
>few|TRBJ2-1|TRBV19
AANSPPSYNEQF
>.|TRBJ1-1|TRBV2
ASSFEQGITEAF
>few|TRBJ1-4|TRBV6-5
ASRQGGEKLF
>few|TRBJ1-4|TRBV30
ASRPEGFGRTTNEKLF
>.|TRBJ1-1|TRBV2
ASSDGVRENTEAF
>few|TRBJ1-4|TRBV18
ASSPRRRIEATNEKLF
>.|TRBJ2-7|TRBV23-1
ASSQWGRGGEQY
>few|TRBJ1-1|TRBV28
ASSLSVSNSEAF
>few|TRBJ2-5|TRBV28
ASSSGVTRETQY
>.|TRBJ2-2|TRBV18
ASSRWGQGTGELF
>.|TRBJ1-1|TRBV11-2
ASSLDRQRAF
>.|TRBJ1-4|TRBV4-3
ASSPREGQGIATNEKLF
>.|TRBJ2-3|TRBV10-3
AISEPGRADTQY
>few|TRBJ2-7|TRBV19
ASSTAQARYEQY
>.|TRBJ2-1|TRBV19
ASSIRAGITNNEQF
>.|TRBJ2-5|TRBV10-3
AIGAGGGQETQY
>few|TRBJ2-1|TRBV25-1
ASSDPGGGQAAQF
>.|TRBJ2-3|TRBV11-3
ASSFSGSTDTQY
>.|TRBJ2-1|TRBV28
ASSFSLGLANNEQF
>few|TRBJ2-7|TRBV11-1
ASSVSYEQY
>few|TRBJ1-5|TRBV18
ASSQDRVNQPQH
>few|TRBJ2-1|TRBV28
ASSPWASGRFYEQF